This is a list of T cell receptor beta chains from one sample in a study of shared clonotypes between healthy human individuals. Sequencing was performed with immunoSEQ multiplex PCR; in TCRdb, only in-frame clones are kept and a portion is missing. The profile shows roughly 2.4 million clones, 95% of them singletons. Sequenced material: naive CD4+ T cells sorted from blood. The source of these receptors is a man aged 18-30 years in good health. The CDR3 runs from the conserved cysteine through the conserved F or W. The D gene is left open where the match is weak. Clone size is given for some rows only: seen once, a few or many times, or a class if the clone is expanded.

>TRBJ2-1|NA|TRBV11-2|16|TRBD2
CASSSLSGGPGNEQFF
TGTGCCAGCAGCTCCTTAAGCGGGGGGCCGGGGAATGAGCAGTTCTTC
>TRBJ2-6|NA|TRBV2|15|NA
CASTGPSSGANVLTF
TGTGCCAGCACCGGACCGTCCTCTGGGGCCAACGTCCTGACTTTC
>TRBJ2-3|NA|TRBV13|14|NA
CASSSLAWGDTQYF
TGTGCCAGCAGCTCGCTGGCTTGGGGGGATACGCAGTATTTT
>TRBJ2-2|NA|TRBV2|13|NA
CASFGIAVGELFF
TGTGCCAGCTTCGGGATCGCGGTTGGGGAGCTGTTTTTT
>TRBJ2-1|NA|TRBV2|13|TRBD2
CASITSGKGQQFF
TGTGCCAGCATTACTAGCGGGAAGGGGCAGCAGTTCTTC
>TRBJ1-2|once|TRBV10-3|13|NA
CAISEGGNYGYTF
TGTGCCATCAGTGAAGGAGGGAACTATGGCTACACCTTC
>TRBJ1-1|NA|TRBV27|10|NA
CASRLNEAFF
TGTGCCAGCAGGCTAAACGAAGCTTTCTTT
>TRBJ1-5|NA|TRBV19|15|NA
CASSIAGVGNQPQHF
TGTGCCAGTAGTATCGCAGGGGTCGGCAATCAGCCCCAGCATTTT
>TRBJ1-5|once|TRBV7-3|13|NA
CASSLGGGQPQHF
TGTGCCAGCAGCTTAGGGGGCGGACAGCCCCAGCATTTT
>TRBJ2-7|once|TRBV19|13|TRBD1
CASSRTGGWEQYF
TGTGCCAGTAGCCGGACAGGGGGCTGGGAGCAGTACTTC
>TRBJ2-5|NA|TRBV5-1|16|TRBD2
CASSASAGGFQETQYF
TGCGCCAGCAGCGCTTCAGCGGGGGGGTTTCAAGAGACCCAGTACTTC
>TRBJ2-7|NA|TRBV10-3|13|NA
CAISSRSSYEQYF
TGTGCCATCAGCTCCCGGTCCTCCTACGAGCAGTACTTC
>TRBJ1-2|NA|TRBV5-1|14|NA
CASSLEGLGYGYTF
TGCGCCAGCAGCTTGGAGGGGCTGGGCTATGGCTACACCTTC
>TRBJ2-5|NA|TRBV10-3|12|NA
CAISEFEETQYF
TGTGCCATCAGTGAGTTCGAAGAGACCCAGTACTTC
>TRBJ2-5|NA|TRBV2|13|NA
CASSDLTRETQYF
TGTGCCAGCAGTGATCTTACTAGAGAGACCCAGTACTTC
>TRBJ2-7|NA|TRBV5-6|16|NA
CASSLTGTLLSYEQYF
TGTGCCAGCAGCCTTACCGGGACATTACTCTCCTACGAGCAGTACTTC
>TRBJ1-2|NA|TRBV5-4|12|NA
CASSSISYGYTF
TGTGCCAGCAGTTCGATCAGCTATGGCTACACCTTC
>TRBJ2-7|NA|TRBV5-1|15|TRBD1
CASSSTGQGAYEQYF
TGCGCCAGCAGCTCGACGGGACAGGGGGCCTACGAGCAGTACTTC
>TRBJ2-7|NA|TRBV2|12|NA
CASTWDDREQYF
TGTGCCAGCACCTGGGACGACAGGGAGCAGTACTTC
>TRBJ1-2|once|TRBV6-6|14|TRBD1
CASSYSGQGYGYTF
TGTGCCAGCAGTTATTCCGGACAGGGCTATGGCTACACCTTC
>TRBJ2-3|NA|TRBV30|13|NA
CAWSVNSGDTQYF
TGTGCCTGGAGTGTAAATTCCGGGGATACGCAGTATTTT
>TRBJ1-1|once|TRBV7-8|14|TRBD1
CASSATGGNTEAFF
TGTGCCAGCAGCGCGACAGGGGGGAACACTGAAGCTTTCTTT
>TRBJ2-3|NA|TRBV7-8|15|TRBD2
CASSLASGAADTQYF
TGTGCCAGCAGCTTAGCTAGCGGGGCCGCAGATACGCAGTATTTT
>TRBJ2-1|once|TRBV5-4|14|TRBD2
CASSFESAGRGQFF
TGTGCCAGCAGCTTTGAGTCGGCAGGGAGGGGGCAGTTCTTC
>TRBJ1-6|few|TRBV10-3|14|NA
CAISDRGDDSPLHF
TGTGCCATCAGTGATCGAGGGGACGATTCACCCCTCCACTTT
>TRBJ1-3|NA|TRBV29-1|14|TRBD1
CSVAGQGDWDTIYF
TGCAGCGTCGCCGGACAGGGGGATTGGGACACCATATATTTT
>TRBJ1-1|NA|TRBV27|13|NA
CASSLSRATEAFF
TGTGCCAGCAGTTTATCACGGGCCACTGAAGCTTTCTTT
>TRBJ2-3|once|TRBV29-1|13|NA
CSVEVGGLDTQYF
TGCAGCGTTGAAGTTGGGGGGCTGGATACGCAGTATTTT
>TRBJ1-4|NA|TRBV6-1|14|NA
CASSARTAGEKLFF
TGTGCCAGCAGTGCCAGGACCGCGGGTGAAAAACTGTTTTTT
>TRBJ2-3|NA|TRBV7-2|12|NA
CASSTTADTQYF
TGTGCCAGCAGTACGACGGCAGATACGCAGTATTTT
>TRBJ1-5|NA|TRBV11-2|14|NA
CASSQAPQGQPQHF
TGTGCCAGCAGCCAAGCACCACAGGGCCAGCCCCAGCATTTT
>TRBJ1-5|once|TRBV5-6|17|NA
CASSLRSGAYSNQPQHF
TGTGCCAGCAGCTTGAGGTCCGGGGCATATAGCAATCAGCCCCAGCATTTT
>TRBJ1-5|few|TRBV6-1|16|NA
CASSEVGSYSNQPQHF
TGTGCCAGCAGTGAAGTGGGCAGTTATAGCAATCAGCCCCAGCATTTT
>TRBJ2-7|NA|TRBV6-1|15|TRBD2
CASRRTSGGAYEQYF
TGTGCCAGCAGGCGAACTAGCGGGGGGGCCTACGAGCAGTACTTC
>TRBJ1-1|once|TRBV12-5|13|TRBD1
CASGPGTDTEAFF
TGTGCTAGTGGTCCCGGGACAGACACTGAAGCTTTCTTT
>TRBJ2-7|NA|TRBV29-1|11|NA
CSVEDSGEQYF
TGCAGCGTTGAGGATAGCGGCGAGCAGTACTTC
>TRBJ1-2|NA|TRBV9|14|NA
CASSVGEGYYGYTF
TGTGCCAGCAGCGTAGGGGAGGGCTACTATGGCTACACCTTC
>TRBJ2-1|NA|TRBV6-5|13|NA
CASSYPGSGRQFF
TGTGCCAGCAGTTACCCCGGATCCGGGCGGCAGTTCTTC
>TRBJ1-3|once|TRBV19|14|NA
CASSPGANGNTIYF
TGTGCCAGCAGCCCAGGGGCTAACGGAAACACCATATATTTT
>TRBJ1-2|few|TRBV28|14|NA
CASSLEGISYGYTF
TGTGCCAGCAGTTTAGAAGGGATTAGCTATGGCTACACCTTC
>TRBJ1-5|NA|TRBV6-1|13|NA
CATSPGSHQPQHF
TGTGCCACCAGCCCGGGGAGTCATCAGCCCCAGCATTTT
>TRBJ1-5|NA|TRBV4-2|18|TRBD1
CASSQDKGQGVSNQPQHF
TGTGCCAGCAGCCAAGATAAGGGACAGGGGGTGAGCAATCAGCCCCAGCATTTT
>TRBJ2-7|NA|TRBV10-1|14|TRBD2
CATSSGGRAYEQYF
TGCGCCACCTCAAGTGGCGGGAGAGCCTACGAGCAGTACTTC
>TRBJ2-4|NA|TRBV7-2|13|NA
CASSSAGENIQYF
TGTGCCAGCAGCTCCGCCGGGGAAAACATTCAGTACTTC
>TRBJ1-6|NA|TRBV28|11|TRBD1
CASQGVSPLHF
TGTGCCAGCCAGGGGGTTTCACCCCTCCACTTT
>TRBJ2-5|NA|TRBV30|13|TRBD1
CARDSTYQETQYF
TGTGCCCGGGACAGTACCTATCAAGAGACCCAGTACTTC
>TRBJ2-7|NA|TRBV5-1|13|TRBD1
CASSGQGSYEQYF
TGCGCCAGCAGCGGACAGGGCTCCTACGAGCAGTACTTC
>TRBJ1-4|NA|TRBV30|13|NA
CAWTRGRGEKLFF
TGTGCCTGGACCCGCGGGCGAGGTGAAAAACTGTTTTTT
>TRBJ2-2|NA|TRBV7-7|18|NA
CASSSTGHSQTNTGELFF
TGTGCTAGCAGCTCCACGGGACATAGCCAAACGAACACCGGGGAGCTGTTTTTT
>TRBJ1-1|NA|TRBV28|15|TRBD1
CASSTPGTGGAEAFF
TGTGCCAGCAGCACCCCCGGGACAGGGGGAGCTGAAGCTTTCTTT
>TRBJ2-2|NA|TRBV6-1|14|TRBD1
CASGTGGFTGELFF
TGTGCCAGCGGTACAGGGGGCTTCACCGGGGAGCTGTTTTTT
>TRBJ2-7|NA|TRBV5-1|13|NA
CASSFDSTYEQYF
TGCGCCAGCAGCTTCGACAGTACCTACGAGCAGTACTTC
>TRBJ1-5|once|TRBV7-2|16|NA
CASSLVGGIGNQPQHF
TGTGCCAGCAGCTTAGTCGGGGGCATAGGCAATCAGCCCCAGCATTTT
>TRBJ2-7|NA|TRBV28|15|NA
CASSSDLQLYYEQYF
TGTGCCAGCAGTTCCGACTTACAGCTTTACTACGAGCAGTACTTC
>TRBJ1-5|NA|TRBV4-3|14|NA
CASSHLPMGQPQHF
TGCGCCAGCAGCCATCTCCCGATGGGGCAGCCCCAGCATTTT
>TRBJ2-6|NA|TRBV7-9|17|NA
CASSLIYVISGANVLTF
TGTGCCAGCAGCTTAATCTATGTCATCTCTGGGGCCAACGTCCTGACTTTC
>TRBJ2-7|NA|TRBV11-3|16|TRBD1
CASSSGVAGGTYEQYF
TGTGCCAGCAGCTCCGGCGTGGCAGGGGGCACTTACGAGCAGTACTTC